Sequencing of this T cell receptor beta chain was carried out in a study of Ad26.COV2.S vaccination and SARS-CoV-2 variants. Study summary: Donor got 5x10^10 or 1x10^11 viral particles of Ad26.COV2.S.

Turning to this clone: Its antigen is not identified.

Libraries were prepared by immunoSEQ multiplex PCR; TCRdb keeps only in-frame clonotypes and omits some of them. Among fewer than 400,000 clones listed, less than 90% were seen once. The germline V gene has CDR1 MGHRA and CDR2 YSYEKL. With 6 bases clipped from V and 11 bases from J, the junction kept 13 bases outside the gene matches. This CDR3 comprises 14 residues. This sample's treatment: about 20 received Ad26.COV2.S at low or high dose, single or two shots; 5 received placebo; per-sample allocation not given. Specimens were obtained on day 63 following the first vaccine or placebo injection. An 18-55-year-old adult in Boston served as donor. Regarding the study as a whole: Recipients given vaccine exceeded placebo recipients in spike-specific TCR breadth. With respect to non-spike TCR breadth, vaccine and placebo recipients were similar.

This clonotype originated in a person between 18 and 65 years old who received the Ad26.COV2.S COVID-19 vaccine or a placebo. The sequencing here drew on peripheral blood, taken in a trial of Ad26.COV2.S vaccine versus placebo. V usage is TRBV4-1 and J usage is TRBJ1-1, with TRBD1 identical over 9 bases. CDR3 DNA sequence: TGCGCCAGCAGGGAGACAGGGGGAGAACCCTTGGCTTTCTTT. It specifies CASRETGGEPLAFF.